Each of the 8 T cell receptor beta chains below was sequenced from the same sample in a study of T cell responses to AZD1222 COVID-19 vaccine (dated by TCRdb to 2020 to 2022). Explained via the paper, the time point label denotes: about 28 days (+/-7) after the second vaccine dose. The library relied on the immunoSEQ multiplex PCR assay. In its TCRdb copy, this immuneACCESS table keeps in-frame sequences only and misses some clones. Where compared with another copy, unresolved V genes explain less than half of these, and the others have no known cause. This sample comprises about 160,000 clones, roughly nine tenths of them detected only once. Clones ranked in the top ten supply approximately 3.3% of the sample. The material was peripheral blood, obtained 28 days after the second AZD1222 dose. The receptors were gathered from an adult who received the AZD1222 COVID-19 vaccine.

V usage is TRBV19 and J usage is TRBJ1-2, with D perhaps matching TRBD1 (6 bases). Trimming took 3 bases from V and 0 from J, leaving 8 bases between them. Germline CDR1 and CDR2: LNHDA and SQIVND (reference sequence). The CDR3 has 14 amino acids. Written as DNA, the CDR3 is TGTGCCAGTAGTATGACAGGATCTAACTATGGCTACACCTTC. This translates into CASSMTGSNYGYTF.

CDR3 in amino acids: CASSLANNYGYTF. CDR3 DNA: TGTGCCAGCAGTTTGGCAAATAACTATGGCTACACCTTC. The V call is TRBV12-3 or TRBV12-4, the J call TRBJ1-2, with D uncertain. With 3 bases removed from V and 1 base from J, the gap between germline ends came to 6 bases. CDR3 size: 13 residues.

The J gene is TRBJ2-2, the V gene TRBV5-1; D is ambiguous. Per the germline V gene, CDR1 is SGHRS and CDR2 is YFSETQ. The CDR3 sequence is 15 residues long. Trimming pared 0 bases from V and 0 bases from J, leaving 6 bases between. For the CDR3, the DNA is TGCGCCAGCAGCTTGGTACGCGCGAACACCGGGGAGCTGTTTTTT. Its protein product is CASSLVRANTGELFF.

The J gene is TRBJ2-2, the V gene TRBV10-3; D is possibly TRBD1 (6 bases). Germline V gene lookup returns CDR1 ENHRY and CDR2 SYGVKD. The CDR3 totals 16 residues. V was trimmed by 3 bases and J by 0 bases, leaving 11 bases between them. For the CDR3, the DNA is TGTGCCATCAGTGATTGGGGGCCAACGAACACCGGGGAGCTGTTTTTT. It translates to CAISDWGPTNTGELFF.

The V gene is TRBV4-1, the J gene TRBJ1-2, with unresolved D. From germline, CDR1 is MGHRA and CDR2 YSYEKL. The CDR3 extends over 15 amino acids. V lost 1 base and J 4 bases, leaving 13 bases between the germline ends. The CDR3 here is CASSQVDEDGYGYTF. CDR3 in DNA: TGCGCCAGCAGCCAAGTCGACGAGGATGGCTATGGCTACACCTTC.

The chain is built from TRBV18 and TRBJ1-2; D not certain. Germline-derived CDR1 and CDR2 are KGHSH and LQKENI. Trimming took 5 bases from V and 3 from J, leaving 13 bases between them. There are 14 residues in the CDR3. CDR3 bases: TGTGCCAGCTCAGTAACAGAGAGCGACTATGGCTACACCTTC. Translation gives CASSVTESDYGYTF.

The chain combines TRBV24-1 with TRBJ1-1; D gene unclear. This CDR3 has 13 residues. CDR1 and CDR2 (germline): KGHDR, SFDVKD. Trimming pared 8 bases from V and 5 bases from J, leaving 14 bases between. In nucleotides, the CDR3 is TGTGCCACCAACACCCCGGATGGTACTGAAGCTTTCTTT. Its protein is CATNTPDGTEAFF.

J is TRBJ2-1 and V is TRBV27; 8 bases line up with TRBD1. The length of the CDR3 is 16 residues. The junction had 12 bases not matched to a gene; V was cut back by 3 bases and J by 8 bases. Germline V gene lookup returns CDR1 MNHEY and CDR2 SMNVEV (reference sequence). Here the CDR3 reads CASSFQGARLGHEQFF. The CDR3 bases are TGTGCCAGCAGTTTTCAGGGGGCGCGATTGGGGCATGAGCAGTTCTTC.